One sample yielded the 18 T cell receptor beta chains listed below, sequenced in a study of T cell repertoires in cytomegalovirus infection. TCRdb reanalysed the reads using MiXCR and keeps one entry per CDR3 protein. The table records about 310,000 distinct CDR3 sequences, around a sixth of them present only once. The source material was PBMCs. The origin of the receptors is a human donor in good health (CMV status not recorded). Some clones in this sample may be carry-over from other donors' samples.

This clonotype has a count of ten or more. The chain combines TRBV7-9 with TRBJ1-1; D may be TRBD1 (5 bases). The CDR3 runs to 14 residues. Trimming cost V 7 bases and J 0 bases, with 12 bases left between them. In germline, CDR1 is SEHNR, CDR2 FQNEAQ (reference sequence). The CDR3 region has the DNA TGTGCCAGCAAAATTGGGGGTTTGAACACTGAAGCTTTCTTT. Its translation: CASKIGGLNTEAFF.

This clonotype was recorded at least ten times. The chain links TRBV7-6 to TRBJ2-3; unclear D gene. This CDR3 comprises 14 residues. Per the germline V gene, CDR1 is SGHVS and CDR2 is FNYEAQ. Trimming took 0 bases from V and 1 from J, leaving 5 bases between them. The CDR3 bases are TGTGCCAGCAGCTTAGCTGACGGCACAGATACGCAGTATTTT. Its protein product is CASSLADGTDTQYF.

This clonotype was detected only a few times. This chain uses TRBV12-3 or TRBV12-4 with TRBJ2-6; D may match TRBD1 or TRBD2 (5 bases each). V shed 1 base and J shed 3 bases, with 16 bases lying between them. The CDR3 has 18 residues. The CDR3 protein is CASSLEEGLGGGANVLTF. Here the CDR3 DNA reads TGTGCCAGCAGTTTAGAAGAGGGGCTTGGCGGTGGGGCCAACGTCCTGACTTTC.

Many counts were recorded for this clonotype. The chain carries TRBV7-9 and TRBJ1-3; possible D gene TRBD1, 5 bases. The CDR3 sequence is 14 residues long. CDR1 is SEHNR, CDR2 FQNEAQ, per germline (reference sequence). Trimming took 3 bases from V and 3 from J, leaving 9 bases between them. The CDR3 DNA reads TGTGCCAGCAGCTTTGCAGGGATTGGAAACACCATATATTTT. This sequence encodes CASSFAGIGNTIYF. The whole variable domain, filled in from reference TRBV7-9 and TRBJ1-3, reads DTGVSQNPRHKITKRGQNVTFRCDPISEHNRLYWYRQTLGQGPEFLTYFQNEAQLEKSRLLSDRFSAERPKGSFSTLEIQRTEQGDSAMYLCASSFAGIGNTIYFGEGSWLTVV.

As DNA, the CDR3 is TGTGCCAGCAGGCCCTGGGGGGACACCGGGGAGCTGTTTTTT. Its protein product is CASRPWGDTGELFF. J is TRBJ2-2 and V is TRBV27, with a tentative D call TRBD2 (6 bases). The CDR3 extends over 14 amino acids. Germline V CDR1 and CDR2: MNHEY, SMNVEV (reference sequence). Trimming cost V 6 bases and J 3 bases, with 11 bases left between them.

This clonotype was detected a few times. The CDR3 sequence: CASSQERNNEQFF. CDR3 nucleotides: TGTGCCAGCAGCCAAGAACGGAACAATGAGCAGTTCTTC. The rearrangement links TRBV4-2 to TRBJ2-1; D call uncertain. V was shortened by 0 bases and J by 5 bases, with 5 bases between the two germline ends. There are 13 residues in the CDR3. Germline V CDR1 and CDR2: LGHNA, YNFKEQ.

In this sample, this clonotype turned up a few times. This chain joins TRBV11-2 and TRBJ2-2; TRBD1 matches 9 bases. Germline CDR1 SGHAT, CDR2 FQNNGV. Germline trimming cut 5 bases from V and 7 bases from J; bases unmatched to any gene: 11. The CDR3 extends over 16 amino acids. CDR3 nucleotide sequence: TGTGCCAGCAGCCCAGGGACAGGGCCTCTCAGCGGGGAGCTGTTTTTT. Translation gives CASSPGTGPLSGELFF.

There are many counts of this clonotype. The rearrangement joins TRBV7-6 to TRBJ2-7; 9 nucleotides match TRBD1. Trimming at V came to 5 bases and at J to 0 bases, leaving 5 bases not matched to a gene. Per the germline V gene, CDR1 is SGHVS and CDR2 is FNYEAQ. The CDR3 is 15 residues long. CDR3 loop: CASSPGTGSSYEQYF. The CDR3 DNA follows: TGTGCCAGCAGCCCAGGGACAGGGAGCTCCTACGAGCAGTACTTC.

The sample holds many counts of this clonotype. The chain links TRBV12-5 to TRBJ2-4, with TRBD1 as a possible D gene (6 bases). The V end was cut by 5 bases, the J end by 3 bases, with 17 bases between. Germline CDR1 and CDR2: LGHNT and FRNRAP. The CDR3 sequence is 16 residues long. The CDR3 nucleotides read TGTGCTAGTGGTCCATCCAGACAGGTTGGCAAAAACATTCAGTACTTC. This gives the protein CASGPSRQVGKNIQYF.

J is TRBJ2-1 and V is TRBV29-1; 10 bases are shared with TRBD2. V shed 4 bases, J shed 4 bases, and the junction held 4 bases outside the gene matches. The CDR3 totals 14 residues. In germline, CDR1 is SQVTM, CDR2 ANQGSEA. This CDR3 is CSVVQRGGYNEQFF. DNA of the CDR3: TGCAGCGTTGTCCAGCGGGGGGGGTACAATGAGCAGTTCTTC.

This clonotype was observed a handful of times. The genes are TRBV3-1 and TRBJ2-5, with D unresolved. The CDR3 covers 15 residues. The V end was cut by 4 bases, the J end by 5 bases, with 17 bases between. Germline assignment: CDR1 LGHDT and CDR2 YNNKEL (reference sequence). CDR3 sequence (DNA): TGTGCCAGCAGCCCAAGCGTAGTCGGTCGGGAGACCCAGTACTTC. Protein: CASSPSVVGRETQYF.

This clonotype occurred many times. The gene calls are TRBV12-3 or TRBV12-4 and TRBJ2-4; D may be TRBD2 (6 bases). The CDR3 extends over 14 amino acids. Trimming left V 6 bases short and J 0 bases short, with 9 bases between. As DNA, the CDR3 is TGTGCCAGCAGCCCCGGGGGAGCCAAAAACATTCAGTACTTC. Translation: CASSPGGAKNIQYF.

The chain carries TRBV2 and TRBJ2-3, with 7 bases matching TRBD1. With 6 bases clipped from V and 0 bases from J, the junction kept 6 bases outside the gene matches. Germline V gene sequence: CDR1 SNHLY, CDR2 FYNNEI. CDR3 length: 15 residues. CDR3 DNA: TGTGCCAGCAGCGCCCCGGGACAGAGCACAGATACGCAGTATTTT. Translation gives CASSAPGQSTDTQYF.

The sample holds a few counts of this clonotype. CDR3 in amino acids: CASSQERGNEQFF. The CDR3 nucleotides are TGCGCCAGCAGCCAAGAACGCGGAAATGAGCAGTTCTTC. This chain connects TRBV4-1 to TRBJ2-1; the D is unclear. The CDR3 consists of 13 residues. The V gene's germline CDR1 is MGHRA and CDR2 YSYEKL. Trimming left V 0 bases short and J 7 bases short, with 7 bases between.

This clonotype was counted ten times or more. The chain uses TRBV7-6 and TRBJ1-6, with D possibly TRBD1 on 6 matching bases. The CDR3 loop spans 17 amino acids. The germline gives CDR1 SGHVS, CDR2 FNYEAQ. Trimming left V 1 base short and J 5 bases short, with 15 bases between. CDR3 loop: CASSLGGARRHNSPLHF. The CDR3 DNA is TGTGCCAGCAGCTTAGGGGGGGCCCGACGGCATAATTCACCCCTCCACTTT.

This clonotype was detected many times. The CDR3 nucleotides are TGTGCCATCAGTGGGACAGGGTATAGCAATCAGCCCCAGCATTTT. It codes for CAISGTGYSNQPQHF. The chain combines TRBV10-3 with TRBJ1-5, with TRBD1 identical over 8 bases. The CDR3 sequence is 15 residues long. Germline CDR1 is ENHRY and CDR2 is SYGVKD. J lost 0 bases, V lost 4 bases, and 2 bases had no gene match.

This clonotype occurred a few times. This chain links TRBV6-5 with TRBJ1-2; maybe TRBD1 (6 bases). The CDR3 contains 12 residues. Per the germline V gene, CDR1 is MNHEY and CDR2 is SVGAGI. Trimming took 6 bases from V and 7 from J, leaving 12 bases between them. CDR3 in amino acids: CASRSQGFGYTF. The CDR3 coding sequence is TGTGCCAGCAGGTCGCAGGGGTTTGGCTACACCTTC.

This clonotype was counted a few times. V gene TRBV12-3 or TRBV12-4 combines with J gene TRBJ2-5; no definite D call. CDR3 length equals 13 residues. Trimming pared 5 bases from V and 1 base from J, leaving 8 bases between. DNA for the CDR3: TGTGCCAGCAGTGACAACCGCCAAGAGACCCAGTACTTC. Translated: CASSDNRQETQYF.